This T cell receptor (beta chain) was recovered during a study of CD8 T cells in Susac syndrome. TEMRA cells were FACS-enriched and CD8+ and CD4+ T cells negatively isolated. Random hexamers were used to reverse transcribe roughly 0.5 to 1 ug of RNA. TCRdb redid the calling of the immunoSEQ multiplex PCR reads with MiXCR, one entry per CDR3 protein. The sample holds approximately 130,000 distinct CDR3 sequences, about 90% seen once. This clonotype was sampled from a human donor with multiple sclerosis. The sequenced sample consisted of CD8+ T cells from PBMCs.

The CDR3 DNA reads as TGTGCCAGCCTCTTCCGGAAGACCCAGTACTTC. It is translated as CASLFRKTQYF. This rearrangement joins TRBV7-2 to TRBJ2-5; the D is unclear. This CDR3 has 11 residues. V gave up 8 bases and J gave up 6 bases, with 10 bases separating them. From germline, CDR1 is SGHTA and CDR2 FQGNSA. The complete variable domain, with remaining parts taken from reference TRBV7-2 and TRBJ2-5, reads GAGVSQSPSNKVTEKGKDVELRCDPISGHTALYWYRQSLGQGLEFLIYFQGNSAPDKSGLPSDRFSAERTGGSVSTLTIQRTQQEDSAVYLCASLFRKTQYFGPGTRLLVL.